A selection of T cell receptor beta chains follows, all from one sample in a study of blood T cell repertoires in COVID-19. Repertoires were generated with immunoSEQ multiplex PCR, while TCRdb's copy carries only in-frame clones and drops some. Here the sample spans over 250,000 clones, about nine tenths being singletons. Material: PBMCs or T cells enriched from blood (not recorded which). These receptors all stem from a woman between 18 and 30 years old who had recovered from COVID-19. CDR3s include the opening cysteine and the closing phenylalanine or tryptophan. D genes are given only for firm matches.

>TRBD1|TRBV11-2|TRBJ2-7
TGTGCCAGCAGCCCAGGGGGCTTCTTCTACGAGCAGTACTTC
CASSPGGFFYEQYF
>-|TRBV11-2|TRBJ2-1
TGTGCCAGCAGCTTAGGACAGAGCTCCTACAATGAGCAGTTCTTC
CASSLGQSSYNEQFF
>TRBD1|TRBV30|TRBJ2-5
TGTGCCTGGAGTCAGGGGGCTGGGGAGACCCAGTACTTC
CAWSQGAGETQYF
>-|TRBV3-1/TRBV3-2|TRBJ1-6
TGTGCCAGCAGCTATGACAGCTCCTATAATTCACCCCTCCACTTT
CASSYDSSYNSPLHF
>-|TRBV7-2|TRBJ1-1
TGTGCCAGCAGCTACTCGACAGAGAACACTGAAGCTTTCTTT
CASSYSTENTEAFF
>-|TRBV6-6|TRBJ2-1
TGTGCCAGCAATTACTCACCGGGGAATGAGCAGTTCTTC
CASNYSPGNEQFF
>TRBD2|TRBV19|TRBJ2-1
TGTGCCAGTAGTATAGGGAGGGAGGGCTCTGAGCAGTTCTTC
CASSIGREGSEQFF
>TRBD1|TRBV11-2|TRBJ2-5
TGTGCCAGCAGCTTAGTTGGGACAGGGATCGAGACCCAGTACTTC
CASSLVGTGIETQYF
>-|TRBV19|TRBJ2-6
TGTGCCAGTAGTTGGGGGCAGGGAAGGACTGGGGCCAACGTCCTGACTTTC
CASSWGQGRTGANVLTF
>TRBD1|TRBV19|TRBJ1-3
TGTGCCAGTAGCACACAGGGGGGAGTTGGAAACACCATATATTTT
CASSTQGGVGNTIYF